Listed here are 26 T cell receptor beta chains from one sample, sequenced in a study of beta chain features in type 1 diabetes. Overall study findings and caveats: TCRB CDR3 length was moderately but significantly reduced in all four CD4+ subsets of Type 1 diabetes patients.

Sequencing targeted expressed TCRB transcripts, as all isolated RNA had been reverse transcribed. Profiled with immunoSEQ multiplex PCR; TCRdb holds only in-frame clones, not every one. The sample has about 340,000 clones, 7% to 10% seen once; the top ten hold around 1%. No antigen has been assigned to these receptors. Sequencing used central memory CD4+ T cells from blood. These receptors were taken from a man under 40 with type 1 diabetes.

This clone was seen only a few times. CDR3 region: CASSQDWRSVDQYF. In nucleotides, the CDR3 is TGCGCCAGCAGCCAAGATTGGAGAAGCGTTGACCAGTACTTC. The rearrangement links TRBV4-3 to TRBJ2-5; D remains ambiguous. The CDR3 runs 14 residues. The V and J ends lost 0 bases and 10 bases respectively, with 15 bases between them. Per the germline V gene, CDR1 is LGHNA and CDR2 is YSLEER.

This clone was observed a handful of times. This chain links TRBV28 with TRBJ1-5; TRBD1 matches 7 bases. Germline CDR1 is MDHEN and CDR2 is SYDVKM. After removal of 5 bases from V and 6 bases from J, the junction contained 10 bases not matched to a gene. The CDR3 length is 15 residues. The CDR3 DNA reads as TGTGCCAGCAGTCCCGTGACAGGGTCACGTCAGCCCCAGCATTTT. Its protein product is CASSPVTGSRQPQHF. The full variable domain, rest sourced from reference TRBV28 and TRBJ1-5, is DVKVTQSSRYLVKRTGEKVFLECVQDMDHENMFWYRQDPGLGLRLIYFSYDVKMKEKGDIPEGYSVSREKKERFSLILESASTNQTSMYLCASSPVTGSRQPQHFGDGTRLSIL.

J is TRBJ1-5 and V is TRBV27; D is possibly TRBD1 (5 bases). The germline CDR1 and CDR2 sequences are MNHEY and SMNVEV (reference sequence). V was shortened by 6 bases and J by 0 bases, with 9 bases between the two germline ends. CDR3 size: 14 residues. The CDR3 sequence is CASSSGHSNQPQHF. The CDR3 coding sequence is TGTGCCAGCAGCTCAGGGCATAGCAATCAGCCCCAGCATTTT.

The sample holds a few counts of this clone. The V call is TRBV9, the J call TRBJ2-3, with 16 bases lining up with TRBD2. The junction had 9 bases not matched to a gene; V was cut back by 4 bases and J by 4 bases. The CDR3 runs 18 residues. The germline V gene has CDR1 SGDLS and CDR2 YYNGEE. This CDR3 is CASSRGTSGGAYPDTQYF. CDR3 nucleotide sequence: TGTGCCAGCAGCCGCGGGACTAGCGGGGGGGCCTATCCAGATACGCAGTATTTT.

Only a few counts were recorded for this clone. The CDR3 DNA reads as TGTGCCAGCAGCTTACCTCTAAGAGGGCATTGGACCGGGGAGCTGTTTTTT. It translates to CASSLPLRGHWTGELFF. The chain combines TRBV11-2 with TRBJ2-2, with D maybe TRBD2 (5 bases). The CDR3 is made up of 17 amino acids. Germline CDR1 and CDR2: SGHAT and FQNNGV. Trimming pared 2 bases from V and 5 bases from J, leaving 18 bases between. The complete variable domain, with remaining parts taken from reference TRBV11-2 and TRBJ2-2, reads EAGVAQSPRYKIIEKRQSVAFWCNPISGHATLYWYQQILGQGPKLLIQFQNNGVVDDSQLPKDRFSAERLKGVDSTLKIQPAKLEDSAVYLCASSLPLRGHWTGELFFGEGSRLTVL.

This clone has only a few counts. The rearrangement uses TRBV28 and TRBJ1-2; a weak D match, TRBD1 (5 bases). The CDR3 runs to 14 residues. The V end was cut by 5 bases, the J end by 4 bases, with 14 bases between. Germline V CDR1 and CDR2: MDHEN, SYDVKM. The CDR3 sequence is CASSLILGGYGYTF. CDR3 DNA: TGTGCCAGCAGTCTTATACTTGGGGGCTATGGCTACACCTTC.

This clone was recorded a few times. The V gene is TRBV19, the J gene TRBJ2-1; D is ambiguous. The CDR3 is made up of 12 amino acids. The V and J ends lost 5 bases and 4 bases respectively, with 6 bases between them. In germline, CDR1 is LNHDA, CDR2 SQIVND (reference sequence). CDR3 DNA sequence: TGTGCCAGTAGTCAATTGTACAATGAGCAGTTCTTC. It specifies CASSQLYNEQFF.

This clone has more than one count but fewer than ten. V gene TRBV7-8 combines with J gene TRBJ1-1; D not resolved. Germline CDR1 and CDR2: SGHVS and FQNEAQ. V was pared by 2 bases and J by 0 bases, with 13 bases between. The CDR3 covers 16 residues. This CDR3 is CASSLSHPRLNTEAFF. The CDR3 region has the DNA TGTGCCAGCAGCTTATCCCACCCCCGATTGAACACTGAAGCTTTCTTT.

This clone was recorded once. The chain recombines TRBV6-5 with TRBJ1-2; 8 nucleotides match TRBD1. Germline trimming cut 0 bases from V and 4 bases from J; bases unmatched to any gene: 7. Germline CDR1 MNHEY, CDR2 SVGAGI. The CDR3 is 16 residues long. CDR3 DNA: TGTGCCAGCAGTTACTCGCTCTCAGGGGGCAGCTATGGCTACACCTTC. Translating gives CASSYSLSGGSYGYTF.

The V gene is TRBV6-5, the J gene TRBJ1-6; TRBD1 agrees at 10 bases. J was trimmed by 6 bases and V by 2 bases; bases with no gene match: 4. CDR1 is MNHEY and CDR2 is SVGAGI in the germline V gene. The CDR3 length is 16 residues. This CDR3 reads CASSYGTGDVNSPLHF. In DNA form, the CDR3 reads TGTGCCAGCAGTTACGGGACAGGGGATGTTAATTCACCCCTCCACTTT.

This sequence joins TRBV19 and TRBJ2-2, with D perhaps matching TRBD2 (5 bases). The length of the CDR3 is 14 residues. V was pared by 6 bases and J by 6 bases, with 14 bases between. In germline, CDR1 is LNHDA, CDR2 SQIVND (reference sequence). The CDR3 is CASRRKNGAGELFF. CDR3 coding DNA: TGTGCCAGTAGGCGCAAAAACGGGGCCGGGGAGCTGTTTTTT.

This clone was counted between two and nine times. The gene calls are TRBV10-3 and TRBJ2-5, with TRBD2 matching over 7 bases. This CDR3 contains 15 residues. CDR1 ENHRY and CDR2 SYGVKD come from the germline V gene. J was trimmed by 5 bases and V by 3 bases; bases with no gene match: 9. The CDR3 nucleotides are TGTGCCATCAGTGATCCCCGGGGGGTAAGGGAGACCCAGTACTTC. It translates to CAISDPRGVRETQYF.

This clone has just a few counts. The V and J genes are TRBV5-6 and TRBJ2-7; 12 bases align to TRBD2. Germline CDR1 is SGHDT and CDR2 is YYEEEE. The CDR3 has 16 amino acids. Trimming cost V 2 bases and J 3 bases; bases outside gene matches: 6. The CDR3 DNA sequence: TGTGCCAGCAGCTTAAGACTAGCGGGGGATCTCTACGAGCAGTACTTC. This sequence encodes CASSLRLAGDLYEQYF.

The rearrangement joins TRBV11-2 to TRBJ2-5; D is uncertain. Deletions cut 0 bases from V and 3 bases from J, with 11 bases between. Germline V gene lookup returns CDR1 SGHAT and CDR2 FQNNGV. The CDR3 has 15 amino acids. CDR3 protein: CASSLERGLKETQYF. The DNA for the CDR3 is TGTGCCAGCAGCTTAGAACGAGGTCTCAAAGAGACCCAGTACTTC. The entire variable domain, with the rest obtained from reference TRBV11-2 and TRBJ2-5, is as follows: EAGVAQSPRYKIIEKRQSVAFWCNPISGHATLYWYQQILGQGPKLLIQFQNNGVVDDSQLPKDRFSAERLKGVDSTLKIQPAKLEDSAVYLCASSLERGLKETQYFGPGTRLLVL.

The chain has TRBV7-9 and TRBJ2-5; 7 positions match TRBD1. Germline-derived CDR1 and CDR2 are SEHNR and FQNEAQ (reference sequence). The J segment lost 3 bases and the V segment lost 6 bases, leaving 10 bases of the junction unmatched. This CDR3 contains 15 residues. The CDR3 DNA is TGTGCCAGCAGTAGCCTGTCACAGGGGAAAGAGACCCAGTACTTC. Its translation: CASSSLSQGKETQYF.

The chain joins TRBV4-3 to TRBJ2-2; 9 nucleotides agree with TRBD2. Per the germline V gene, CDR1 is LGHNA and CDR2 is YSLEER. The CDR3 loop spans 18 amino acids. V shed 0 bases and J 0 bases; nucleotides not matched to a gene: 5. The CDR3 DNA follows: TGCGCCAGCAGCCAAGATTTAGCGGGGGCCGCGAACACCGGGGAGCTGTTTTTT. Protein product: CASSQDLAGAANTGELFF.

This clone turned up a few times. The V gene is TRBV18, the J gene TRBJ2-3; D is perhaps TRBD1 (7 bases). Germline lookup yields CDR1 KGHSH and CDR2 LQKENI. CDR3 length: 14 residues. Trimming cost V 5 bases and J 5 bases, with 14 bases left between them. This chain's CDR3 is CASSNTGEEDTQYF. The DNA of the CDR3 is TGTGCCAGCTCAAACACAGGGGAGGAAGATACGCAGTATTTT.

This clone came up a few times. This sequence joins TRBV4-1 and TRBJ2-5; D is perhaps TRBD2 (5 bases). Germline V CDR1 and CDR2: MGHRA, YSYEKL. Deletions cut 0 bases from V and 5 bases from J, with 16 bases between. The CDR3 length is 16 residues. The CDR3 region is CASSQESVSRVETQYF. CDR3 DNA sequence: TGCGCCAGCAGCCAAGAAAGCGTGTCGAGGGTGGAGACCCAGTACTTC.

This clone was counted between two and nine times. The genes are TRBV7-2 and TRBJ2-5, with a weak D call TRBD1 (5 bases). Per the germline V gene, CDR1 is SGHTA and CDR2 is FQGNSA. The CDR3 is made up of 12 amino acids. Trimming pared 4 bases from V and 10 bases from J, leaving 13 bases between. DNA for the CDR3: TGTGCCAGCAGCTGGGGCAAAGAACGCCAGTACTTC. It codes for CASSWGKERQYF. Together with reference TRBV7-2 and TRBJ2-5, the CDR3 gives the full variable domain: GAGVSQSPSNKVTEKGKDVELRCDPISGHTALYWYRQSLGQGLEFLIYFQGNSAPDKSGLPSDRFSAERTGGSVSTLTIQRTQQEDSAVYLCASSWGKERQYFGPGTRLLVL.

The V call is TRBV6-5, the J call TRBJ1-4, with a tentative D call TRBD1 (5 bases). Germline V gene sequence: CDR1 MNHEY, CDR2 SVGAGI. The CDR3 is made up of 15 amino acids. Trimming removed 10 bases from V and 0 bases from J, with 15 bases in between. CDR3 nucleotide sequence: TGTGCCACCGCCCTCGACAGCACAACTAATGAAAAACTGTTTTTT. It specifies CATALDSTTNEKLFF.

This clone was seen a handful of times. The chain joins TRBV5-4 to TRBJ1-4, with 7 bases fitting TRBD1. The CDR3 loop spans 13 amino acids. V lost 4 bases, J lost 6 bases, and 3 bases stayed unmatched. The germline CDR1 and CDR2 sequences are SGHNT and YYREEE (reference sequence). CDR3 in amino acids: CASSTGTDEKLFF. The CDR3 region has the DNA TGTGCCAGCAGCACCGGGACAGATGAAAAACTGTTTTTT.

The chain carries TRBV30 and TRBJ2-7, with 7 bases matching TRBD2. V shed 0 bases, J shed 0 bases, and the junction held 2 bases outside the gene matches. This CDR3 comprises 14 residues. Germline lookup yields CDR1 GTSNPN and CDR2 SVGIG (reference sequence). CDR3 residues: CAWSVGGNSYEQYF. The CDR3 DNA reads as TGTGCCTGGAGTGTGGGGGGGAACTCCTACGAGCAGTACTTC.

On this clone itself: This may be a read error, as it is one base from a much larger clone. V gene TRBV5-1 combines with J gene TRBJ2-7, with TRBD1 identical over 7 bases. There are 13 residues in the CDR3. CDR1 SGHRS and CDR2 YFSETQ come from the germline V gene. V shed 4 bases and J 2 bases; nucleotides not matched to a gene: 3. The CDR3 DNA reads TGCGCCAGCAGCCGAGACAGGGCCTACGAGCAGTACTTC. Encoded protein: CASSRDRAYEQYF.

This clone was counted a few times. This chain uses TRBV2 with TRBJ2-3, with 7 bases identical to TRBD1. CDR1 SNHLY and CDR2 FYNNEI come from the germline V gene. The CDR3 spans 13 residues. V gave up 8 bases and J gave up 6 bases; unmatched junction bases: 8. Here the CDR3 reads CASGLTGADTQYF. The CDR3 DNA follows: TGTGCCAGCGGTCTCACAGGGGCGGATACGCAGTATTTT.

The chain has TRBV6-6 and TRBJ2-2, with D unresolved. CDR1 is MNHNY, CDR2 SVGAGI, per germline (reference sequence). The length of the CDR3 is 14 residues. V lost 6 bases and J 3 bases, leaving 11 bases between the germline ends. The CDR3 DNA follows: TGTGCCAGCAGAGCAAGTACTGACACCGGGGAGCTGTTTTTT. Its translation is CASRASTDTGELFF.

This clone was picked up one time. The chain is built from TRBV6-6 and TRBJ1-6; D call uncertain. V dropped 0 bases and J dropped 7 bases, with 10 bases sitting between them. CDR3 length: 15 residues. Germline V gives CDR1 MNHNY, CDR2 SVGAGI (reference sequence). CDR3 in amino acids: CASSYSYSDNSPLHF. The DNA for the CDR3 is TGTGCCAGCAGTTACTCGTACAGTGACAATTCACCCCTCCACTTT.